This T cell receptor (beta chain) was sequenced in a study of blood T cell repertoires in COVID-19 (dated by TCRdb to about 2020). In the study overall: Samples covering the acute and convalescent phases of COVID-19 were provided by collaborators in the United States, Italy and Spain. The dataset comprised deeply sampled blood TCRbeta repertoires from subjects exposed to, actively infected with, or recovered from COVID-19. The repertoires were released in a freely available public database intended as a resource for research on the immune response to SARS-CoV-2. Nearly every sample came with metadata listing a de-identified subject ID, COVID-19 status, age in years and sex. The prospective study material was composed of cDNA or gDNA derived from T cells, B-cell-depleted T cells, or PBMCs. The samples were drawn from the first 160 participants of the ongoing ImmuneRACE study and from under 1,500 subjects provided by 6 global collaborators. Where available, HLA class I and class II types were taken from metadata supplied by the sample provider and were not determined by assay-based typing. Overall results and qualifications from the work: How much clinical and demographic metadata was included differed by source and by participant, and the metadata was provided uncurated.

Points on this clone: Its antigen target is currently unknown. No much larger clone exists at a distance of one base, and base qualities are not known.

The collaborating institutions used their own protocols to collect whole blood in K2EDTA tubes. For TCRbeta analysis, collaborator samples were shipped as frozen whole blood, as isolated PBMCs, or as DNA extracted from either sample type. TCRbeta CDR3 regions were amplified from genomic DNA by means of the immunoSEQ Assay, a bias-controlled multiplex PCR. The study's own analysis went as follows. Within the assay, amplification of reference gene primers was used to estimate how many nucleated cells each sample contained. To quantify the absolute abundance of each unique TCRbeta CDR3 rearrangement, sequence reads were collapsed and filtered. Productive Simpson clonality was computed per sample as the square root of Simpson's diversity index over productive rearrangements. Sourced from immuneACCESS, this table was stored by TCRdb with only in-frame sequences that have V and J called. A share of the clones is absent; for the studies checked, an unresolved V gene accounts for under half, and the remainder has no known explanation. V and J calls and clone size are given by that table; D and trimming were obtained from the DNA. Here the sample has about 83,000 clones; roughly 86% occur a single time. 7.5% to 9.5% of the sample is held by the ten biggest clonotypes.

From cysteine to phenylalanine, the CDR3 is 12 amino acids long. Only the CDR3 region is kept as DNA, spanning 36 bases read in frame from base 1. V is clipped by 3 bases and J by 13 bases, and the sequence between their germline boundaries is 15 bases long. The germline V gene (reference sequence) supplies CDR1 LNHDA and CDR2 SQIVND. The receptor comes from an elderly man with active or convalescent COVID-19. Sequencing used peripheral blood. The chain is assembled from TRBV19 and TRBJ2-5, with the D gene not confidently named. The CDR3 protein sequence reads: CASSIPSAPVYF. The DNA sequence is given as TGTGCCAGTAGTATCCCCAGCGCTCCCGTGTACTTC.